Given below is one TCR beta chain in context. The data were taken from a study of blood T cells in healthy people across ages. Combining a sample-barcoded 5' primer with a J-beta primer mix, a second PCR ran for about 7 to 12 cycles. MiXCR, run by TCRdb on the 5' RACE reads, gives a single entry per CDR3 protein. Of roughly 800,000 distinct CDR3 sequences in the sample, 58% are singletons; the top ten hold roughly 20%. The CDR3 consists of 15 residues. Per germline, CDR1 MDHEN and CDR2 SYDVKM. Deletions cut 8 bases from V and 1 base from J, with 18 bases between. They isolated at least 7 million PBMCs from each sample.

Sequencing used blood. This chain uses TRBV28 with TRBJ2-7, with D hard to call. The TCR originated in a man under 40 in good health. The CDR3 loop is CASVLSGPLSYEQYF. The CDR3 bases are TGTGCCAGCGTCTTATCCGGTCCCCTTTCCTACGAGCAGTACTTC.